Sequencing of this T cell receptor beta chain was carried out in a study of blood T cell repertoires in COVID-19. Sequenced by immunoSEQ multiplex PCR; TCRdb stores in-frame clones only, minus some. The sample lists under 200,000 clones, approximately 88% occurring once. The count of this clone is one. The sequenced sample consisted of peripheral blood. The clonotype was recovered from a woman of 80 years or more with active or convalescent COVID-19.

CDR3 sequence reads: CASSPTGGAREQYF. The CDR3 DNA sequence: TGTGCCAGCTCCCCAACCGGGGGGGCGCGTGAGCAGTACTTC. The chain carries TRBV18 and TRBJ2-7, with TRBD2 identical over 8 bases. The CDR3 loop spans 14 amino acids. Germline V CDR1 and CDR2: KGHSH, LQKENI. With V trimmed by 6 bases and J by 7 bases, 11 bases remained unmatched.